The clone carrying this T cell receptor (beta chain) was observed many times. The record originates from a study of early T cells in non-severe SARS-CoV-2 infection. Unique molecular identifiers were attached to individual cDNA molecules. MiXCR was run by TCRdb on the 5' RACE reads, yielding one entry per CDR3 protein. There are under 50,000 distinct CDR3 sequences in the sample; under 30% occur only once, and just over 4.5% lies in the top ten. The sequence came from an adult who was a healthcare worker with PCR-confirmed SARS-CoV-2 infection or an uninfected control (not recorded which). The sequencing used whole blood, collected at baseline.

The CDR3 here is CASSQSGAVNEQFF. CDR3 coding DNA: TGTGCCAGCAGCCAATCCGGGGCGGTCAATGAGCAGTTCTTC. The chain recombines TRBV14 with TRBJ2-1; D tentatively fits TRBD1 or TRBD2 (5 bases each). This CDR3 is 14 amino acids long. The germline V gene encodes CDR1 SGHDN and CDR2 FVKESK. V lost 2 bases and J 6 bases, leaving 11 bases between the germline ends.